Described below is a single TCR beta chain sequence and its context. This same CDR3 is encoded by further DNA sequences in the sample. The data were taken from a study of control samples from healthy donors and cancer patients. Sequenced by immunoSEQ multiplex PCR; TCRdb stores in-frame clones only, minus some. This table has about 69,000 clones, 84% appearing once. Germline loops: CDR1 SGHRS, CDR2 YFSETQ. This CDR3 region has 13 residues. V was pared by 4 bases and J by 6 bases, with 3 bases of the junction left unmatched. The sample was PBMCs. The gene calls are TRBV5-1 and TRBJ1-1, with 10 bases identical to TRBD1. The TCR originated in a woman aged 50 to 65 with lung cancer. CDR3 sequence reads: CASSLDRGAEAFF. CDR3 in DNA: TGCGCCAGCAGCCTGGACAGGGGGGCTGAAGCTTTCTTT.